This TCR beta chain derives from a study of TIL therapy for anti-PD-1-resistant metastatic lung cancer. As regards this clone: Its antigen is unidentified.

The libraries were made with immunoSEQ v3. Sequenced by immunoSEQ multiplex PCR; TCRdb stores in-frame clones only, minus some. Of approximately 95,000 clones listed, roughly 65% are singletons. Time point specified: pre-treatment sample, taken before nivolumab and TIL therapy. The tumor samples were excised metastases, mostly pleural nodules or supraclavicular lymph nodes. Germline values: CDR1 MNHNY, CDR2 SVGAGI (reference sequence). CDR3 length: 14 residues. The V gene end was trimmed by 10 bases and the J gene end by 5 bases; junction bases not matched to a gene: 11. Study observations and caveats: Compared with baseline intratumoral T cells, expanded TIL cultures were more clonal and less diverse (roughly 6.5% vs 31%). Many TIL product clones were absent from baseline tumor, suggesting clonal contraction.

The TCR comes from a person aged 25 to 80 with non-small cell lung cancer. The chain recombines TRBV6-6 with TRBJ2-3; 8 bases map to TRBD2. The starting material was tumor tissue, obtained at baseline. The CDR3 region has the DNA TGTGCCACCAGCGGGGGCCACCGGGGAGATACGCAGTATTTT. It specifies CATSGGHRGDTQYF.